The rows below give T cell receptor beta chains drawn from one sample of a study of cytomegalovirus exposure and HLA in healthy donors. This table comes from immunoSEQ multiplex PCR, and its TCRdb copy is limited to in-frame clones, with some not included. The sample has 150,000 to 200,000 clones, around 85% seen once; the top ten hold about 2.5%. Sample: PBMCs. The receptors were gathered from a woman aged 50 to 60 in good health and CMV-seronegative. Each CDR3 is given with its conserved first and last residue. The D gene is left open where the match is weak. Not all rows give a size; the values are once, few, many and, for expanded clones, a class.

cdr3_length | clone_size | j_call | v_call | d_call | cdr3_aa | cdr3_nt
14 | . | TRBJ1-1 | TRBV29-1 | . | CSVDLVGLDTEAFF | TGCAGCGTTGATCTGGTGGGGCTCGACACTGAAGCTTTCTTT
21 | . | TRBJ2-1 | TRBV6-1 | . | CASSEGGFVSGGGRPYNEQFF | TGTGCCAGCAGTGAAGGAGGGTTCGTCTCTGGGGGCGGGAGACCCTACAATGAGCAGTTCTTC
15 | . | TRBJ2-2 | TRBV5-1 | . | CASSLSSVNTGELFF | TGCGCCAGCAGCCTGTCTAGCGTCAACACCGGGGAGCTGTTTTTT
14 | . | TRBJ2-7 | TRBV28 | . | CASSWTESAYEQYF | TGTGCCAGCAGTTGGACAGAGTCGGCCTACGAGCAGTACTTC
15 | . | TRBJ1-4 | TRBV28 | TRBD1 | CASRGTDREREKLFF | TGTGCCAGCAGGGGAACGGACAGGGAAAGGGAAAAACTGTTTTTT
16 | . | TRBJ2-3 | TRBV7-9 | TRBD2 | CASSVGLAENTDTQYF | TGTGCCAGCAGCGTGGGACTAGCGGAAAACACAGATACGCAGTATTTT
14 | . | TRBJ1-1 | TRBV7-9 | TRBD1 | CSSSFGQANTEAFF | TGTTCCAGCAGCTTCGGACAGGCGAACACTGAAGCTTTCTTT
13 | once | TRBJ2-1 | TRBV28 | . | CASREQEINEQFF | TGTGCCAGCAGGGAACAGGAGATCAATGAGCAGTTCTTC
13 | . | TRBJ2-7 | TRBV19 | . | CASSMADSYEQYF | TGTGCCAGTAGCATGGCGGACTCCTACGAGCAGTACTTC
17 | . | TRBJ2-2 | TRBV11-2 | TRBD1 | CASSLRLGTGNTGELFF | TGTGCCAGCAGCCTCAGGCTTGGGACAGGAAACACCGGGGAGCTGTTTTTT
14 | . | TRBJ2-7 | TRBV27 | . | CASSLNAEGYEQYF | TGTGCCAGCAGTTTAAACGCCGAGGGTTACGAGCAGTACTTC
17 | . | TRBJ2-4 | TRBV15 | TRBD1 | CATSSLGTGLAKNIQYF | TGTGCCACCAGCAGCTTAGGGACAGGCCTAGCCAAAAACATTCAGTACTTC
13 | . | TRBJ1-2 | TRBV13 | . | CASSLGSNYGYTF | TGTGCCAGCAGCTTGGGCAGTAACTATGGCTACACCTTC
16 | . | TRBJ2-2 | TRBV5-1 | . | CASSLRGKANTGELFF | TGCGCCAGCAGCTTGAGAGGAAAGGCGAACACCGGGGAGCTGTTTTTT
14 | . | TRBJ2-1 | TRBV5-1 | . | CASSQQTGLNEQFF | TGCGCCAGCAGCCAACAGACAGGACTCAATGAGCAGTTCTTC
13 | . | TRBJ2-5 | TRBV27 | TRBD2 | CASTRGGEETQYF | TGTGCCAGCACCCGTGGGGGGGAGGAGACCCAGTACTTC
14 | . | TRBJ2-4 | TRBV6-5 | TRBD1 | CASTRGQGASIQYF | TGTGCCAGCACCCGGGGACAGGGGGCTTCCATTCAGTACTTC
12 | . | TRBJ2-3 | TRBV5-4 | . | CASSYIPDTQYF | TGTGCCAGCAGCTATATCCCAGATACGCAGTATTTT
14 | . | TRBJ1-2 | TRBV14 | . | CASSLVLQPYGYTF | TGTGCCAGCAGCCTTGTGTTACAGCCCTATGGCTACACCTTC
15 | . | TRBJ2-5 | TRBV5-1 | TRBD1 | CASTTGQGAIETQYF | TGCGCCAGCACGACAGGACAGGGGGCCATAGAGACCCAGTACTTC
11 | few | TRBJ2-5 | TRBV6-5 | . | CASSYRGTPYF | TGTGCCAGCAGTTACCGGGGGACTCCGTACTTC
14 | . | TRBJ2-3 | TRBV29-1 | TRBD1 | CSAVDRGSTDTQYF | TGCAGCGCTGTAGACAGGGGTTCCACAGATACGCAGTATTTT
17 | . | TRBJ2-3 | TRBV7-3 | TRBD2 | CASSFRLAGGPVDTQYF | TGTGCCAGCAGCTTCCGACTAGCGGGAGGGCCGGTAGATACGCAGTATTTT
18 | . | TRBJ2-1 | TRBV5-5 | . | CASLRQGVLSGNSNEQFF | TGTGCCAGTCTGAGACAGGGGGTTCTTAGCGGGAACTCCAATGAGCAGTTCTTC
16 | once | TRBJ2-3 | TRBV9 | TRBD2 | CASSVALGTSPDTQYF | TGTGCCAGCAGCGTCGCCCTCGGGACTAGTCCAGATACGCAGTATTTT
15 | . | TRBJ2-3 | TRBV7-2 | . | CASSLVGQGTDTQYF | TGTGCCAGCAGCTTAGTTGGCCAGGGCACAGATACGCAGTATTTT